What follows describes a single T cell receptor (beta chain). Its antigen is unidentified. A read error may account for a junction end that differs from germline. Assay execution proceeded at the deep level. TCRdb's copy holds only in-frame clones and misses some; the assay was immunoSEQ multiplex PCR. Of some 1 million clones detected, about 75% appear once; the ten largest clones hold approximately 1.5%. This sample was taken from a study of shared clonotypes between healthy human individuals. In the study overall: CD4 naive and CD4 memory each took three plates per donor, while CD8 naive took two and CD8 memory one. Regarding the study as a whole: Non-shared clonotypes had lower generation probabilities than those shared by all four donors. Four donors had 4% to 5% of their naive CD4 clonotypes in common.

CDR1 and CDR2 (germline): DFQATT, SNEGSKA (reference sequence). This CDR3 comprises 9 residues. The gene calls are TRBV20-1 and TRBJ2-3, with a weak D call TRBD2 (6 bases). The receptor was isolated from a man between 18 and 35 years old in good health. Sample: memory CD4+ T cells sorted from blood. The subset denotes: CD45RA-negative fraction. The DNA of the CDR3 is TGCAGTGCCGGACTACCACGGGTTTTT. The encoded protein is CSAGLPRVF.